This TCR beta chain was observed in a study of a mutant IDH1 vaccine in newly diagnosed glioma. Study as a whole: Patients began vaccination 4-6 weeks after radiotherapy alone, or with temozolomide cycles.

The CDR3 has 15 amino acids. CDR1 and CDR2 (germline): MNHEY, SMNVEV (reference sequence). Trimming pared 6 bases from V and 4 bases from J, leaving 18 bases between. There are a few counts of this clone. Its antigen remains unidentified. Noted time point: week 47, end of study. Topical imiquimod accompanied each vaccine dose, which consisted of 300 ug of mutant IDH1 20-mer peptide. Libraries were prepared by immunoSEQ multiplex PCR; TCRdb keeps only in-frame clonotypes and omits some of them. The sample has approximately 56,000 clones; approximately 75% are singletons. This receptor was identified in a man aged 50 to 59 with glioma. This chain connects TRBV27 to TRBJ2-5, with D possibly matching TRBD2 (5 bases). The sequenced sample was PBMCs, obtained from a glioma patient whose treatment included an IDH1 peptide vaccine. Here the CDR3 reads CASSRGKGGRETQYF. In DNA form, the CDR3 reads TGTGCCAGCAGCCGCGGAAAGGGCGGGCGAGAGACCCAGTACTTC.